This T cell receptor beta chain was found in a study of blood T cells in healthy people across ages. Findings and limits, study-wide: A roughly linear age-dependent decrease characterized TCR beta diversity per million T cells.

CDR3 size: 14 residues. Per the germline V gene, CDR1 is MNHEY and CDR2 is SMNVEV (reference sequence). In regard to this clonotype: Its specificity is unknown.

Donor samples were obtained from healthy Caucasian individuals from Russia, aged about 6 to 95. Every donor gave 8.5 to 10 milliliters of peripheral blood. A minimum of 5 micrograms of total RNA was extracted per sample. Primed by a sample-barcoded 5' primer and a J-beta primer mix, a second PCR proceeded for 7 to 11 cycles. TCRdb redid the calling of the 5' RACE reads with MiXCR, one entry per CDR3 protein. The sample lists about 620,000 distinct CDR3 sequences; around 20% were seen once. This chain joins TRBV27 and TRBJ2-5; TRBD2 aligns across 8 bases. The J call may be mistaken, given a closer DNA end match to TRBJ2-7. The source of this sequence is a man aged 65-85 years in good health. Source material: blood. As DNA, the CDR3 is TGTGCCAGCAGTTTAAGCGGGAGCTTCTACGAGCAGTACTTC. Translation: CASSLSGSFYEQYF.